The 21 T cell receptor beta chains presented below share a single source sample, sequenced in a study of neurological immune-mediated disorders. Via MiXCR, TCRdb re-called the 5' RACE reads, giving one row per CDR3 protein. Of about 36,000 distinct CDR3 sequences listed, about a tenth were seen once; the top ten hold under 8.5%. The sequenced sample consisted of PBMCs. These TCRs come from a woman in her twenties or thirties with HTLV-1-associated myelopathy (HAM/TSP).

This clonotype was found many times. The chain joins TRBV20-1 to TRBJ1-1, with D unresolved. Between the trimmed V and J ends, which lost 5 bases and 1 base, there was a span of 20 bases. CDR1 is DFQATT and CDR2 is SNEGSKA in the germline V gene (reference sequence). The CDR3 length is 16 residues. The CDR3 reads CSASGMFFPENTEAFF. The CDR3 region has the DNA TGCAGTGCTTCCGGTATGTTTTTCCCAGAGAACACTGAAGCTTTCTTT.

Only a few counts were recorded for this clonotype. This chain connects TRBV29-1 to TRBJ1-5; D not resolved. This CDR3 has 13 amino acids. Germline-derived CDR1 and CDR2 are SQVTM and ANQGSEA. With 4 bases removed from V and 4 bases from J, the gap between germline ends came to 11 bases. The CDR3 here is CSVVGGQNQPQHF. As DNA, the CDR3 is TGCAGCGTTGTTGGAGGGCAAAATCAGCCCCAGCATTTT.

The sample holds a few counts of this clonotype. This chain joins TRBV5-1 and TRBJ1-5; TRBD1 matches 7 bases. Germline V gene data show CDR1 as SGHRS and CDR2 as YFSETQ. V trimming: 0 bases; J trimming: 4 bases; junction bases outside the gene matches: 4. This CDR3 has 15 amino acids. This CDR3 is CASSLEGAENQPQHF. The CDR3 nucleotides are TGCGCCAGCAGCTTGGAGGGGGCAGAGAATCAGCCCCAGCATTTT.

The table lists this clonotype with many counts. The chain has TRBV27 and TRBJ1-6; possibly TRBD1 for D (5 bases). CDR3 length: 14 amino acids. Per the germline V gene, CDR1 is MNHEY and CDR2 is SMNVEV (reference sequence). V was trimmed by 2 bases and J by 12 bases, leaving 14 bases between them. CDR3 in amino acids: CASSLSGARGPLHF. Here the CDR3 DNA reads TGTGCCAGCAGTTTAAGTGGGGCCCGCGGACCCCTCCACTTT.

Ten or more counts support this clonotype. The rearrangement uses TRBV7-9 and TRBJ1-1; D unclear. CDR3 length: 11 residues. Trimming stripped 0 bases from V and 6 bases from J, with 2 bases between. Per germline, CDR1 SEHNR and CDR2 FQNEAQ (reference sequence). CDR3 protein: CASSLAPEAFF. The CDR3 DNA reads TGTGCCAGCAGCTTAGCCCCTGAAGCTTTCTTT.

This clonotype was seen at least ten times. The chain employs TRBV20-1 and TRBJ2-7, with 9 bases lining up with TRBD2. V shed 3 bases, J shed 2 bases, and the junction held 17 bases outside the gene matches. The CDR3 spans 18 residues. Germline V CDR1 and CDR2: DFQATT, SNEGSKA (reference sequence). The CDR3 region is CSASPRASGAGRPYEQYF. CDR3 nucleotides: TGCAGTGCTAGTCCTCGGGCTAGCGGGGCAGGGAGACCCTACGAGCAGTACTTC.

This clonotype was picked up many times. This chain links TRBV5-1 with TRBJ2-7; 8 bases are shared with TRBD1. The ends lost 6 bases at V and 6 bases at J; junction bases unmatched: 11. Germline V CDR1 and CDR2: SGHRS, YFSETQ. The CDR3 is 14 amino acids. The CDR3 DNA reads as TGCGCCAGCAATCAACAGGGGGGAGGTTCCGAGCAGTACTTC. This sequence encodes CASNQQGGGSEQYF.

This clonotype was observed at least ten times. The chain combines TRBV5-1 with TRBJ2-7, with 8 bases that match TRBD2. Per the germline V gene, CDR1 is SGHRS and CDR2 is YFSETQ. The CDR3 spans 14 residues. V trimming: 2 bases; J trimming: 2 bases; junction bases outside the gene matches: 3. The CDR3 protein is CASSFSGVPYEQYF. The CDR3 nucleotides are TGCGCCAGCAGCTTTAGCGGGGTCCCCTACGAGCAGTACTTC.

In its sample, this clonotype was seen many times. V and J are TRBV9 and TRBJ2-7; D remains ambiguous. The CDR3 is 12 residues long. V lost 3 bases, J lost 7 bases, and 11 bases lay in between. In germline, CDR1 is SGDLS, CDR2 YYNGEE. For the CDR3, the DNA is TGTGCCAGCAGCGCAGGTGGGGTTGAGCAGTACTTC. It specifies CASSAGGVEQYF.

This clonotype has a count of ten or more. CDR3 amino acids: CSASISGGGSYNEQFF. The CDR3 DNA is TGCAGTGCTTCTATATCCGGGGGGGGCTCCTACAATGAGCAGTTCTTC. The V call is TRBV20-1, the J call TRBJ2-1; 8 positions agree with TRBD2. CDR3 length equals 16 residues. CDR1 DFQATT and CDR2 SNEGSKA come from the germline V gene (reference sequence). V trimming: 5 bases; J trimming: 0 bases; junction bases outside the gene matches: 9.

This clonotype was seen repeatedly, ten times or more. This chain connects TRBV20-1 to TRBJ2-1, with 12 bases fitting TRBD2. This CDR3 region has 17 residues. In germline, CDR1 is DFQATT, CDR2 SNEGSKA (reference sequence). V was clipped by 1 base and J by 4 bases; unmatched bases: 8. The CDR3 DNA sequence: TGCAGTGCTAGAGGGGCTAGCGGGGGGGGTGGTTACAATGAGCAGTTCTTC. Amino acids: CSARGASGGGGYNEQFF.

This clonotype was found many times. This chain uses TRBV5-1 with TRBJ2-2; D gene unclear. The CDR3 contains 14 residues. In germline, CDR1 is SGHRS, CDR2 YFSETQ. Trimming shortened V by 4 bases and J by 4 bases, and 11 bases separated the two germline ends. The CDR3 loop reads CASSPNEVTGELFF. In DNA, the CDR3 is TGCGCCAGCAGCCCTAACGAGGTCACCGGGGAGCTGTTTTTT.

In its sample, this clonotype was seen many times. This chain uses TRBV27 with TRBJ2-7; 7 nucleotides agree with TRBD1. This CDR3 is 14 amino acids long. CDR1 is MNHEY and CDR2 is SMNVEV in the germline V gene (reference sequence). V shed 6 bases and J 2 bases; nucleotides not matched to a gene: 7. Here the CDR3 reads CASRKTGTTYEQYF. In DNA, the CDR3 is TGTGCCAGCAGAAAGACAGGGACCACCTACGAGCAGTACTTC.

This clonotype was seen repeatedly, ten times or more. The V and J genes are TRBV20-1 and TRBJ2-1; TRBD1 or TRBD2 may be the D gene (5 bases each). The CDR3 has 16 amino acids. The V and J ends lost 3 bases and 2 bases respectively, with 17 bases between them. The V gene's germline CDR1 is DFQATT and CDR2 SNEGSKA (reference sequence). The CDR3 bases are TGCAGTGCTAGGGTGAAACGGGGACCTACCTACAATGAGCAGTTCTTC. It yields the protein CSARVKRGPTYNEQFF.

This clonotype showed up many times. V usage is TRBV20-1 and J usage is TRBJ1-1; 9 bases map to TRBD1. Germline CDR1 is DFQATT and CDR2 is SNEGSKA (reference sequence). V dropped 6 bases and J dropped 4; count of bases not matched to a gene: 6. This CDR3 is 13 amino acids long. The DNA of the CDR3 is TGCAGTGCCGATTACAGGGGGCTCACTGAAGCTTTCTTT. Its translation: CSADYRGLTEAFF.

J is TRBJ1-5 and V is TRBV7-6; 8 bases are shared with TRBD1. CDR3 length: 17 amino acids. Germline V CDR1 and CDR2: SGHVS, FNYEAQ. V lost 1 base to trimming and J lost 6 bases; unmatched junction nucleotides: 11. The chain's CDR3 is CASSLGTGGRIGQPQHF. In DNA, the CDR3 is TGTGCCAGCAGCTTAGGTACAGGGGGGCGGATCGGTCAGCCCCAGCATTTT.

Notes on this clonotype: A much larger clone sits a single nucleotide away, making a read error possible. V gene TRBV21-1 combines with J gene TRBJ2-1; TRBD1 is the table's D call and was not checked against the DNA. TRBV21-1 is a pseudogene locus. The CDR3 runs 13 residues. The CDR3 bases are TGTTCCCCTCTGACAGATGAATACAATGAGAAGTTCTTC. Translated: CSPLTDEYNEKFF.

This clonotype was detected many times. The chain recombines TRBV5-1 with TRBJ2-5; no clear D. V was cut by 1 base and J by 5 bases, with 3 bases left in between. The CDR3 runs to 11 residues. CDR1 is SGHRS, CDR2 YFSETQ, per germline. In DNA form, the CDR3 reads TGCGCCAGCAGCTTGATGGAGACCCAGTACTTC. Translated, it gives CASSLMETQYF.

This clonotype showed up many times. The chain combines TRBV18 with TRBJ2-3, with 9 bases lining up with TRBD1. Losses at the gene ends were 3 bases for V and 4 bases for J; bases not matched to a gene: 14. This CDR3 is built from 18 residues. Germline-derived CDR1 and CDR2 are KGHSH and LQKENI. The CDR3 sequence: CASSPSGTGLFGADTQYF. CDR3 DNA sequence: TGTGCCAGCTCACCCTCCGGGACAGGGCTGTTTGGCGCAGATACGCAGTATTTT.

This clonotype was observed many times. This sequence joins TRBV20-1 and TRBJ2-3; no definite D call. The CDR3 sequence is 13 residues long. Trimming took 3 bases from V and 2 from J, leaving 9 bases between them. Germline V gene data show CDR1 as DFQATT and CDR2 as SNEGSKA (reference sequence). The CDR3 coding sequence is TGCAGTGCTAGGTTCCCCTCCACAGATACGCAGTATTTT. This translates into CSARFPSTDTQYF.

Many counts were recorded for this clonotype. J is TRBJ1-2 and V is TRBV20-1, with a possible D match to TRBD1 (5 bases). V lost 3 bases and J 8 bases, leaving 13 bases between the germline ends. CDR1 is DFQATT and CDR2 is SNEGSKA in the germline V gene (reference sequence). CDR3 length equals 12 residues. The CDR3 region has the DNA TGCAGTGCTAGGATCGGGACCAAAGGCTACACCTTC. As protein: CSARIGTKGYTF.